The rows below give T cell receptor beta chains drawn from one sample of a study of T cell responses to AZD1222 COVID-19 vaccine. The table came from immunoSEQ multiplex PCR; TCRdb's copy has only in-frame clones and leaves some out. The table has 120,000 to 150,000 clones, 88% seen once. The material was peripheral blood, obtained on day 0 of MenACWY control vaccination. Receptor source: an adult in good health. CDR3s include the opening cysteine and the closing phenylalanine or tryptophan. D genes are given only for firm matches. Not every row has a clone size; where given, it reads once, few, many or a size class.

len	v_gene	j_gene	d_gene	abundance	CDR3nt	CDR3aa
14	TRBV9	TRBJ2-1	.	few	TGTGCCAGCAGCGTAAGCGGGTACTACAATGAGCAGTTCTTC	CASSVSGYYNEQFF
13	TRBV30	TRBJ1-1	TRBD1	.	TGTGCCTGGGGGCGACAGGGTTATAATCAAGCTTTCTTT	CAWGRQGYNQAFF
14	TRBV7-8	TRBJ2-7	.	.	TGTGCCAGCAGCTTAGCGAGTGGTTTCGGCGAGCAGTACTTC	CASSLASGFGEQYF
11	TRBV19	TRBJ2-1	.	.	TGTGCCAGTAGCTCCTACAATGAGCAGTTCTTC	CASSSYNEQFF
14	TRBV6-1	TRBJ1-1	.	.	TGTGCCAGCAGTGAAACAGGGTCGTTCACTGAAGCTTTCTTT	CASSETGSFTEAFF
14	TRBV5-1	TRBJ2-7	TRBD1	.	TGCGCCAGCAGCTTCGCCGACAGGGTTTACGAGCAGTACTTC	CASSFADRVYEQYF
15	TRBV27	TRBJ1-4	.	.	TGTGCCAGCAGTTTATCGACCAGGGAAAGTGAAAAACTGTTTTTT	CASSLSTRESEKLFF
11	TRBV12-3/TRBV12-4	TRBJ2-5	.	once	TGTGCCAGCAGTTTCGGTGAGACCCAGTACTTC	CASSFGETQYF
12	TRBV29-1	TRBJ1-1	.	.	TGCAGCGCAGGGAGGGTGAACACTGAAGCTTTCTTT	CSAGRVNTEAFF
15	TRBV6-5	TRBJ1-5	.	.	TGTGCCAGCCATGGTGGAGGAAATAGCAATCAGCCCCAGCATTTT	CASHGGGNSNQPQHF
14	TRBV28	TRBJ2-7	TRBD1	.	TGTGCCAGCAGTGAACCCACAGGGGTGGTCGAGCAGTACTTC	CASSEPTGVVEQYF
15	TRBV6-5	TRBJ1-2	.	.	TGTGCCACGACCGGGGCTGTTAATAAAGGCTATGGCTACACCTTC	CATTGAVNKGYGYTF
14	TRBV6-5	TRBJ1-5	TRBD1	.	TGTGCCAGCACCGGACAGGGGGGGAATCAGCCCCAGCATTTT	CASTGQGGNQPQHF
18	TRBV18	TRBJ1-2	TRBD1	.	TGTGCCAGCTCACCAACCAGCCGACAGGGCAGCGGGAACTATGGCTACACCTTC	CASSPTSRQGSGNYGYTF
16	TRBV5-4	TRBJ2-2	TRBD2	.	TGTGCCAGCAGCTGGACGGGGGGGCCGGGCACCGGGGAGCTGTTTTTT	CASSWTGGPGTGELFF
15	TRBV27	TRBJ2-7	TRBD1	once	TGTGCCAGCAGTTCAAGGACAGGGGGGACCTACGAGCAGTACTTC	CASSSRTGGTYEQYF
13	TRBV11-2	TRBJ1-5	.	.	TGTGCCAGCGGATTACAGGGCGATCAGCCCCAGCATTTT	CASGLQGDQPQHF
12	TRBV10-1	TRBJ2-2	.	.	TGCGCCAGCACGGGGAACACCGGGGAGCTGTTTTTT	CASTGNTGELFF